The clone carrying this TCR beta chain turned up a few times. What it binds is not known. The sample comes from a study of vaccination and CD4 T cells after COVID-19. Study in general: Recovered patients in the cohort numbered six men and four women, two of them Hispanic. Overall study results and limits: Spike mono-reactivity held for 304 of 307 vaccine-specific clones in convalescent patients. Relatively few convalescent patients and no early post-infection timepoints were analyzed.

Germline CDR1 is SGHVS and CDR2 is FNYEAQ. The CDR3 runs 15 residues. The V gene end was trimmed by 1 base and the J gene end by 5 bases; junction bases not matched to a gene: 7. Described treatment: roughly 10-day PBMC culture with coronavirus spike peptide pools or control peptides (ViraFEST assay). With the Oncomine TCR Beta short-read assay, DNA from cultured CD4+ T cells was sequenced. TCRdb re-derived calls from the PCR reads in MiXCR, one entry per CDR3 protein. The repertoire holds nearly 20,000 distinct CDR3 sequences, with about 43% as singletons. The material was CD4+ T cells from blood, cultured in vitro, obtained after SARS-CoV-2 vaccination. This TCR was recovered from a human donor who had recovered from COVID-19. The genes are TRBV7-6 and TRBJ2-5; 7 bases are a match to TRBD1. CDR3 sequence: CASSLGSGGRETQYF. The CDR3 DNA reads TGTGCCAGCAGCTTAGGATCAGGGGGTAGGGAGACCCAGTACTTC.